These 20 T cell receptor beta chains came from one sample sequenced in a study of technical replicates of blood from a handful of donors. Sequencing was performed with immunoSEQ multiplex PCR; in TCRdb, only in-frame clones are kept and a portion is missing. The table records roughly 79,000 clones, roughly 95% of them present only once. The sequencing sample was made of T cells isolated from PBMCs. These receptors all stem from a human donor in good health.

Here the CDR3 reads CATGLEGGPGEQFF. DNA for the CDR3: TGTGCCACCGGACTAGAAGGGGGACCAGGTGAGCAGTTCTTC. V is TRBV2 and J is TRBJ2-1; D is perhaps TRBD2 (7 bases). Between the trimmed V and J ends, which lost 10 bases and 9 bases, there was a span of 22 bases. The CDR3 is 14 residues long. Germline V gene data show CDR1 as SNHLY and CDR2 as FYNNEI.

The chain's CDR3 is CATAVGGEPFF. CDR3 nucleotide sequence: TGTGCCACCGCCGTGGGGGGAGAGCCTTTCTTT. The chain links TRBV25-1 to TRBJ1-1; maybe TRBD1 (5 bases). This CDR3 is 11 amino acids long. The ends were cut back, 10 bases at V and 12 bases at J, with 18 bases in the middle. The germline CDR1 and CDR2 sequences are MGHDK and SYGVNS.

J is TRBJ1-1 and V is TRBV5-1; D is possibly TRBD1 (5 bases). This CDR3 contains 13 residues. The V end was cut by 3 bases, the J end by 5 bases, with 11 bases between. Germline assignment: CDR1 SGHRS and CDR2 YFSETQ. CDR3 in DNA: TGCGCCAGCAGCTGGGGGGACCAAACTGAAGCTTTCTTT. Protein: CASSWGDQTEAFF.

This chain uses TRBV30 with TRBJ2-3; D may be TRBD2 (6 bases). The CDR3 has 14 amino acids. V was clipped by 0 bases and J by 4 bases, with 11 bases between them. The V gene's germline CDR1 is GTSNPN and CDR2 SVGIG (reference sequence). The CDR3 protein is CAWSVGGWADTQYF. The CDR3 region has the DNA TGTGCCTGGAGTGTGGGGGGTTGGGCAGATACGCAGTATTTT.

V is TRBV6-1 and J is TRBJ2-7; 7 bases are shared with TRBD1. The germline V gene encodes CDR1 MNHNS and CDR2 SASEGT. The CDR3 extends over 14 amino acids. Losses at the gene ends were 3 bases for V and 0 bases for J; bases not matched to a gene: 2. The CDR3 spells CASSEGTASYEQYF. The CDR3 DNA reads TGTGCCAGCAGTGAGGGGACAGCCTCCTACGAGCAGTACTTC.

The chain is built from TRBV6-6 and TRBJ1-5; D gene uncertain. The CDR3 contains 14 residues. Germline V gene lookup returns CDR1 MNHNY and CDR2 SVGAGI (reference sequence). V lost 2 bases to trimming and J lost 3 bases, with 8 bases between them. The CDR3 DNA reads TGTGCCAGCAGTTACGGGCAGTTCAATCAGCCCCAGCATTTT. This encodes CASSYGQFNQPQHF.

The gene calls are TRBV7-9 and TRBJ2-3; no clear D gene. This CDR3 region has 14 residues. V was trimmed by 2 bases and J by 6 bases, leaving 12 bases between them. The germline CDR1 and CDR2 sequences are SEHNR and FQNEAQ (reference sequence). The CDR3 DNA reads TGTGCCAGCAGCTTAAGTCTAGACGGGGATACGCAGTATTTT. It is translated as CASSLSLDGDTQYF.

The gene calls are TRBV6-4 and TRBJ2-3, with 9 positions matching TRBD1. The germline CDR1 and CDR2 sequences are MRHNA and SNTAGT. V trimming: 6 bases; J trimming: 5 bases; junction bases outside the gene matches: 12. The CDR3 has 16 amino acids. The CDR3 DNA is TGTGCCAGCAGCGCTACAGGGGGCGCGTGGGTAGATACGCAGTATTTT. Protein sequence: CASSATGGAWVDTQYF.

The genes are TRBV4-3 and TRBJ2-3, with TRBD2 matching over 11 bases. V lost 0 bases to trimming and J lost 5 bases; unmatched junction nucleotides: 4. This CDR3 has 16 residues. Germline V gene data show CDR1 as LGHNA and CDR2 as YSLEER. CDR3: CASSQELGTSGDTQYF. CDR3 sequence (DNA): TGCGCCAGCAGCCAAGAACTGGGGACTAGCGGAGATACGCAGTATTTT.

This chain joins TRBV2 and TRBJ2-7, with D possibly being TRBD2 (6 bases). From germline, CDR1 is SNHLY and CDR2 FYNNEI. The CDR3 totals 12 residues. Trimming took 8 bases from V and 2 from J, leaving 10 bases between them. The CDR3 sequence: CASGGNTYEQYF. In DNA, the CDR3 is TGTGCCAGCGGCGGGAACACCTACGAGCAGTACTTC.

The genes are TRBV6-5 and TRBJ2-5, with D possibly TRBD2 on 6 matching bases. The CDR3 is 12 amino acids. V lost 2 bases, J lost 5 bases, and 6 bases lay in between. Germline CDR1 MNHEY, CDR2 SVGAGI. This CDR3 reads CASSYGGETQYF. The CDR3, as DNA: TGTGCCAGCAGTTACGGGGGGGAGACCCAGTACTTC.

The CDR3 DNA is TGTGCCAGCAGTCGAGGGACAGGGAACAATGAGCAGTTCTTC. Its translation is CASSRGTGNNEQFF. The chain combines TRBV27 with TRBJ2-1, with 9 bases that match TRBD1. V lost 5 bases and J lost 5; bases outside the gene matches: 4. Germline CDR1 reads MNHEY; CDR2 reads SMNVEV (reference sequence). This CDR3 region has 14 residues.

The chain links TRBV18 to TRBJ2-7; no definite D call. This CDR3 is 16 amino acids long. V was shortened by 3 bases and J by 3 bases, with 18 bases between the two germline ends. Germline V lookup: CDR1 KGHSH, CDR2 LQKENI. CDR3 amino acids: CASSPSTFGPYYEQYF. The CDR3 DNA sequence: TGTGCCAGCTCACCGAGCACCTTTGGGCCTTACTACGAGCAGTACTTC.

This clone was detected only once. This chain joins TRBV6-5 and TRBJ2-1; the D gene is possibly TRBD2 (6 bases). Trimming took off 2 bases at V and 13 bases at J, with 9 bases between the two ends. The V gene's germline CDR1 is MNHEY and CDR2 SVGAGI. CDR3 length: 11 residues. The CDR3 DNA reads as TGTGCCAGCAGTTACGGGGAGGTACAGTTCTTC. It is translated as CASSYGEVQFF.

This clone was seen once. The chain uses TRBV7-9 and TRBJ2-1; 16 bases are a match to TRBD2. CDR1 is SEHNR and CDR2 is FQNEAQ in the germline V gene (reference sequence). The junction had 6 bases not matched to a gene; V was cut back by 3 bases and J by 4 bases. There are 18 residues in the CDR3. CDR3 DNA sequence: TGTGCCAGCAGCTTTCCGGGACTAGCGGGAGGGCCTTACAATGAGCAGTTCTTC. Encoded protein: CASSFPGLAGGPYNEQFF.

The chain carries TRBV7-9 and TRBJ1-2; 8 bases match TRBD1. The length of the CDR3 is 16 residues. J gave up 0 bases and V 3 bases, and 6 bases lay outside the gene matches. The V gene's germline CDR1 is SEHNR and CDR2 FQNEAQ (reference sequence). CDR3 protein: CASSLGTGQANYGYTF. The CDR3 DNA follows: TGTGCCAGCAGCTTGGGGACAGGTCAAGCTAACTATGGCTACACCTTC.

The V and J genes are TRBV28 and TRBJ1-1; D is unresolved. This CDR3 has 13 amino acids. Germline CDR1 MDHEN, CDR2 SYDVKM. Trimming removed 8 bases from V and 3 bases from J, with 13 bases in between. The CDR3 DNA reads as TGTGCCAGCTCGGGGATTTTGGACACTGAAGCTTTCTTT. Protein: CASSGILDTEAFF.

The chain has TRBV19 and TRBJ2-1, with 11 bases fitting TRBD2. The CDR3 covers 14 residues. V dropped 8 bases and J dropped 4; count of bases not matched to a gene: 4. In germline, CDR1 is LNHDA, CDR2 SQIVND (reference sequence). The CDR3 spells CASSGTSGYNEQFF. In DNA form, the CDR3 reads TGTGCCAGTTCCGGGACTAGCGGTTACAATGAGCAGTTCTTC.

This clone was observed once. CDR3 sequence: CASSQERAQSYEQYF. The CDR3 region has the DNA TGTGCCAGCAGCCAAGAGAGGGCCCAATCATACGAGCAGTACTTC. V is TRBV4-2 and J is TRBJ2-7, with a possible D match to TRBD2 (5 bases). Trimming stripped 0 bases from V and 4 bases from J, with 13 bases between. Germline CDR1 reads LGHNA; CDR2 reads YNFKEQ. The CDR3 has 15 amino acids.

V usage is TRBV7-9 and J usage is TRBJ1-2, with D perhaps TRBD1 (5 bases). V was cut by 0 bases and J by 8 bases, with 13 bases left in between. This CDR3 region has 14 residues. Germline CDR1 and CDR2: SEHNR and FQNEAQ (reference sequence). The CDR3 DNA is TGTGCCAGCAGCTTAGCGTCCAGGGCGGGGGGCTACACCTTC. Translating gives CASSLASRAGGYTF. Variable domain in full (rest from reference TRBV7-9 and TRBJ1-2): DTGVSQNPRHKITKRGQNVTFRCDPISEHNRLYWYRQTLGQGPEFLTYFQNEAQLEKSRLLSDRFSAERPKGSFSTLEIQRTEQGDSAMYLCASSLASRAGGYTFGSGTRLTVV.